The clone carrying this TCR beta chain has just one count. Its specificity is not known. The V gene lost 4 bases and the J gene lost 3 bases, with 5 bases spanning the gap. This CDR3 has 12 amino acids. Germline CDR1 and CDR2: WSHSY and SAAADI. The donors (healthy individuals) were bone marrow donors. These data come from a study of cytomegalovirus exposure and HLA in healthy donors. Vbeta (60) and Jbeta (13) primers were used in the PCR. Per the study methods: An analysis that came later counted 70 million to 100 million unique TCR beta chains, 9 million to 12 million shared. The protocol was immunoSEQ multiplex PCR, while the TCRdb copy is restricted to in-frame clones and leaves out a portion. The V and J calls and clone size come from that table; D and trimming were worked out from the DNA. Of fewer than 350,000 clones in the sample, approximately 90% were seen once. Study outcomes and limitations: A later analysis linked a missense DCLRE1C variant to TCR beta V- and J-gene trimming. Compared with the roughly 670-donor mean, an Asian-associated ancestry cluster reportedly had fewer N-insertions, according to a later analysis.

The chain carries TRBV10-2 and TRBJ2-3; D uncertain. This TCR came from a woman aged 18-29 years in good health and CMV-seronegative. Input material: PBMCs. The CDR3 nucleotides read TGCGCCAGCAGTGTCTTTACAGATACGCAGTATTTT. As protein: CASSVFTDTQYF.